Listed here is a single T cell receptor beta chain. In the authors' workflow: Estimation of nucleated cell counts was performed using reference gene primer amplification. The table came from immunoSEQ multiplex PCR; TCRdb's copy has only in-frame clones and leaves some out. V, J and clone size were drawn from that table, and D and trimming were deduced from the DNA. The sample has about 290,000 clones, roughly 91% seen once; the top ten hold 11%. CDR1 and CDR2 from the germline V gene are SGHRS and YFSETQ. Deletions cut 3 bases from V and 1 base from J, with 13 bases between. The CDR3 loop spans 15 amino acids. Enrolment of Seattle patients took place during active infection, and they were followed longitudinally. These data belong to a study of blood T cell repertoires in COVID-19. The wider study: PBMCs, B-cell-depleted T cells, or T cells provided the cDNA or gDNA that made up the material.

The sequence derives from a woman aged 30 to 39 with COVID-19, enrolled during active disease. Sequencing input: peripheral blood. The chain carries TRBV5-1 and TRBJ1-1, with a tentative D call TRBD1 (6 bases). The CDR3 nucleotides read TGCGCCAGCAGCTGGAAGGACAGACAGAACACTGAAGCTTTCTTT. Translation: CASSWKDRQNTEAFF. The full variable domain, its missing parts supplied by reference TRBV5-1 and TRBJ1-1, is KAGVTQTPRYLIKTRGQQVTLSCSPISGHRSVSWYQQTPGQGLQFLFEYFSETQRNKGNFPGRFSGRQFSNSRSEMNVSTLELGDSALYLCASSWKDRQNTEAFFGQGTRLTVV.